The rows below give T cell receptor beta chains drawn from one sample of a study of cytomegalovirus exposure and HLA in healthy donors. Generated by immunoSEQ multiplex PCR, the TCRdb table keeps only in-frame clones and is missing some. The sample yields 95,000 to 150,000 clones, roughly 75% seen once. Sequencing was performed on PBMCs. The receptors stem from a female donor in good health and CMV-seronegative. Both conserved end residues are part of each CDR3. The order of the fields is J gene, V gene, D gene, clone size, CDR3 protein, CDR3 DNA. The D gene is left open where the match is weak. Size is omitted from some rows. Given values are once, few, many or a class for expanded clones.

j_gene: TRBJ2-5; v_gene: TRBV7-3; d_gene: .; abundance: .; CDR3aa: CASSSGQTRTQYF; CDR3nt: TGTGCCAGCAGCTCGGGTCAGACCCGGACCCAGTACTTC
j_gene: TRBJ2-1; v_gene: TRBV7-2; d_gene: .; abundance: .; CDR3aa: CASSPMRQGKQFF; CDR3nt: TGTGCCAGCAGCCCTATGAGGCAGGGCAAGCAGTTCTTC
j_gene: TRBJ2-5; v_gene: TRBV19; d_gene: TRBD2; abundance: .; CDR3aa: CASSLRLAGIETQYF; CDR3nt: TGTGCCAGTAGTCTCAGACTAGCGGGAATAGAGACCCAGTACTTC
j_gene: TRBJ1-4; v_gene: TRBV10-2; d_gene: .; abundance: .; CDR3aa: CASSEVSFDEKLFF; CDR3nt: TGCGCCAGCAGTGAGGTCTCCTTCGATGAAAAACTGTTTTTT
j_gene: TRBJ2-1; v_gene: TRBV2; d_gene: .; abundance: .; CDR3aa: CASRRDTRGSNEQFF; CDR3nt: TGTGCCAGCAGGAGAGACACCCGAGGGTCCAATGAGCAGTTCTTC
j_gene: TRBJ1-5; v_gene: TRBV4-1; d_gene: TRBD1; abundance: .; CDR3aa: CASSRTGGTNQPQHF; CDR3nt: TGCGCCAGCAGCCGGACAGGCGGAACCAATCAGCCCCAGCATTTT
j_gene: TRBJ1-2; v_gene: TRBV7-9; d_gene: TRBD1; abundance: .; CDR3aa: CASSLPGQGGYGYTF; CDR3nt: TGTGCCAGCAGCTTACCGGGACAGGGGGGTTATGGCTACACCTTC
j_gene: TRBJ2-2; v_gene: TRBV29-1; d_gene: TRBD1; abundance: once; CDR3aa: CSVTGGVGELFF; CDR3nt: TGCAGCGTTACAGGGGGAGTCGGGGAGCTGTTTTTT
j_gene: TRBJ1-2; v_gene: TRBV2; d_gene: TRBD1; abundance: .; CDR3aa: CASSSRQGAIGYYGYTF; CDR3nt: TGTGCCAGCAGTTCACGACAGGGGGCAATCGGTTACTATGGCTACACCTTC
j_gene: TRBJ2-3; v_gene: TRBV7-2; d_gene: TRBD1; abundance: .; CDR3aa: CASSSGQGANTDTQYF; CDR3nt: TGTGCCAGCAGCTCAGGACAGGGAGCCAACACAGATACGCAGTATTTT
j_gene: TRBJ2-3; v_gene: TRBV5-1; d_gene: .; abundance: .; CDR3aa: CASSPTYGTDTQYF; CDR3nt: TGCGCCAGCAGCCCAACATACGGGACAGATACGCAGTATTTT
j_gene: TRBJ2-2; v_gene: TRBV19; d_gene: .; abundance: .; CDR3aa: CASTTGSRVTGELFF; CDR3nt: TGTGCCAGCACTACAGGGTCGCGGGTCACCGGGGAGCTGTTTTTT
j_gene: TRBJ2-5; v_gene: TRBV11-2; d_gene: .; abundance: .; CDR3aa: CASSLDNLGGETQYF; CDR3nt: TGTGCCAGCAGCTTAGATAATTTAGGAGGGGAGACCCAGTACTTC
j_gene: TRBJ1-1; v_gene: TRBV4-1; d_gene: .; abundance: .; CDR3aa: CASSQTPNTEAFF; CDR3nt: TGCGCCAGCAGCCAGACACCGAACACTGAAGCTTTCTTT
j_gene: TRBJ2-5; v_gene: TRBV11-3; d_gene: TRBD2; abundance: .; CDR3aa: CASSRGLAGDETQYF; CDR3nt: TGTGCCAGCAGCAGGGGACTAGCGGGAGACGAGACCCAGTACTTC
j_gene: TRBJ2-7; v_gene: TRBV5-4; d_gene: .; abundance: once; CDR3aa: CASSGAGPYYEQYF; CDR3nt: TGTGCCAGCAGCGGGGCCGGGCCCTACTACGAGCAGTACTTC
j_gene: TRBJ2-2; v_gene: TRBV18; d_gene: .; abundance: few; CDR3aa: CASSPSPNTGELFF; CDR3nt: TGTGCCAGCTCACCTAGCCCGAACACCGGGGAGCTGTTTTTT
j_gene: TRBJ2-5; v_gene: TRBV5-1; d_gene: TRBD2; abundance: .; CDR3aa: CASSPTWLGGEAQETQYF; CDR3nt: TGCGCCAGCAGCCCGACCTGGCTCGGGGGGGAGGCTCAAGAGACCCAGTACTTC
j_gene: TRBJ1-2; v_gene: TRBV4-1; d_gene: .; abundance: few; CDR3aa: CASSLTGLAHYTF; CDR3nt: TGCGCCAGCAGCCTGACAGGTCTCGCTCACTACACCTTC
j_gene: TRBJ2-6; v_gene: TRBV5-8; d_gene: .; abundance: .; CDR3aa: CASSLASLSSGANGLTF; CDR3nt: TGTGCCAGCAGCTTGGCTTCGCTGAGCTCTGGGGCCAACGGCCTGACTTTC
j_gene: TRBJ2-5; v_gene: TRBV7-9; d_gene: TRBD1; abundance: .; CDR3aa: CASSFRGLETQYF; CDR3nt: TGTGCCAGCAGCTTCAGGGGGTTGGAGACCCAGTACTTC
j_gene: TRBJ2-3; v_gene: TRBV21-1; d_gene: .; abundance: .; CDR3aa: CASTLRGPDRGLSDTQYF; CDR3nt: TGTGCCAGCACGTTAAGGGGCCCGGACAGGGGGCTGTCGGATACGCAGTATTTT
j_gene: TRBJ1-4; v_gene: TRBV12-5; d_gene: .; abundance: .; CDR3aa: CASGLVRRGELFF; CDR3nt: TGTGCTAGTGGTTTGGTACGGCGGGGGGAACTGTTTTTT
j_gene: TRBJ2-7; v_gene: TRBV27; d_gene: .; abundance: .; CDR3aa: CASSPQPRVGEQYF; CDR3nt: TGTGCCAGCAGTCCTCAACCCAGGGTGGGCGAGCAGTACTTC
j_gene: TRBJ1-1; v_gene: TRBV28; d_gene: .; abundance: few; CDR3aa: CASSLLYRDQAFF; CDR3nt: TGTGCCAGCAGTTTACTTTACAGGGACCAAGCTTTCTTT
j_gene: TRBJ2-2; v_gene: TRBV5-1; d_gene: TRBD2; abundance: .; CDR3aa: CASSTGGAVTGELFF; CDR3nt: TGCGCCAGCTCCACCGGGGGGGCCGTCACCGGGGAGCTGTTTTTT
j_gene: TRBJ2-7; v_gene: TRBV30; d_gene: .; abundance: .; CDR3aa: CAWSQKTGTPKLIHEQYF; CDR3nt: TGTGCCTGGAGTCAGAAAACCGGGACACCAAAGTTAATCCACGAGCAGTACTTC
j_gene: TRBJ2-7; v_gene: TRBV11-2; d_gene: TRBD1; abundance: .; CDR3aa: CASSINRGDEQYF; CDR3nt: TGTGCCAGCAGCATTAACAGGGGCGACGAGCAGTACTTC
j_gene: TRBJ2-3; v_gene: TRBV5-6; d_gene: .; abundance: .; CDR3aa: CASSSPGGQILGTDTQYF; CDR3nt: TGTGCCAGCAGCTCCCCCGGCGGACAGATCTTGGGCACAGATACGCAGTATTTT
j_gene: TRBJ2-1; v_gene: TRBV7-6; d_gene: TRBD1; abundance: .; CDR3aa: CASSSRDREAYNEQFF; CDR3nt: TGTGCCAGCAGCTCCCGAGACAGGGAAGCCTACAATGAGCAGTTCTTC
j_gene: TRBJ2-7; v_gene: TRBV2; d_gene: .; abundance: .; CDR3aa: CASSLATGSSYEQYF; CDR3nt: TGTGCCAGCAGTCTCGCAACAGGGTCTAGTTACGAGCAGTACTTC
j_gene: TRBJ2-7; v_gene: TRBV11-2; d_gene: .; abundance: .; CDR3aa: CASSLGLQGVPYEQYF; CDR3nt: TGTGCCAGCAGCTTGGGACTACAGGGAGTCCCCTACGAGCAGTACTTC
j_gene: TRBJ1-2; v_gene: TRBV18; d_gene: TRBD1; abundance: few; CDR3aa: CASSPKQGASDYGYTF; CDR3nt: TGTGCCAGCTCACCAAAACAGGGGGCATCGGACTATGGCTACACCTTC
j_gene: TRBJ1-3; v_gene: TRBV28; d_gene: .; abundance: .; CDR3aa: CASREPPVTIYF; CDR3nt: TGTGCCAGCAGAGAACCCCCAGTCACCATATATTTT
j_gene: TRBJ2-2; v_gene: TRBV2; d_gene: .; abundance: .; CDR3aa: CASSEELRGTGELFF; CDR3nt: TGTGCCAGCAGTGAAGAGTTGCGCGGAACCGGGGAGCTGTTTTTT
j_gene: TRBJ1-5; v_gene: TRBV2; d_gene: TRBD1; abundance: .; CDR3aa: CASRETGIQPQHF; CDR3nt: TGTGCCAGCAGAGAGACAGGGATTCAGCCCCAGCATTTT
j_gene: TRBJ1-5; v_gene: TRBV30; d_gene: .; abundance: .; CDR3aa: CAWSRGLPRQPQHF; CDR3nt: TGTGCCTGGAGTCGAGGACTACCGCGTCAGCCCCAGCATTTT
j_gene: TRBJ1-1; v_gene: TRBV7-9; d_gene: TRBD1; abundance: .; CDR3aa: CASRRQGGSEAFF; CDR3nt: TGTGCCAGCAGGCGACAGGGTGGGTCTGAAGCTTTCTTT
j_gene: TRBJ2-3; v_gene: TRBV4-1; d_gene: .; abundance: few; CDR3aa: CASSQVRTYTDTQYF; CDR3nt: TGCGCCAGCAGCCAAGTAAGGACTTACACAGATACGCAGTATTTT
j_gene: TRBJ2-7; v_gene: TRBV7-2; d_gene: TRBD2; abundance: .; CDR3aa: CASSQSGTREYEQYF; CDR3nt: TGTGCCAGCAGCCAATCCGGGACTAGAGAGTACGAGCAGTACTTC
j_gene: TRBJ2-2; v_gene: TRBV4-1; d_gene: TRBD2; abundance: .; CDR3aa: CASSIQSGANTGELFF; CDR3nt: TGCGCCAGCAGCATACAGAGCGGGGCCAACACCGGGGAGCTGTTTTTT
j_gene: TRBJ2-2; v_gene: TRBV11-2; d_gene: .; abundance: once; CDR3aa: CASSSGGGELFF; CDR3nt: TGTGCCAGCAGCTCCGGGGGTGGGGAGCTGTTTTTT
j_gene: TRBJ1-2; v_gene: TRBV28; d_gene: TRBD1; abundance: .; CDR3aa: CASSLPPPLTGGNGYTF; CDR3nt: TGTGCCAGCAGTTTACCACCACCGTTGACAGGGGGGAACGGCTACACCTTC
j_gene: TRBJ1-5; v_gene: TRBV29-1; d_gene: .; abundance: .; CDR3aa: CSVVLSGNQPQHF; CDR3nt: TGCAGCGTTGTTCTGTCGGGCAATCAGCCCCAGCATTTT
j_gene: TRBJ2-2; v_gene: TRBV19; d_gene: .; abundance: .; CDR3aa: CASSGQIITGELFF; CDR3nt: TGTGCCAGTAGTGGGCAAATTATTACCGGGGAGCTGTTTTTT
j_gene: TRBJ2-7; v_gene: TRBV7-3; d_gene: TRBD1; abundance: .; CDR3aa: CASSLGPGQGDEQYF; CDR3nt: TGTGCCAGCAGCTTAGGGCCGGGACAGGGGGACGAGCAGTACTTC
j_gene: TRBJ2-1; v_gene: TRBV9; d_gene: .; abundance: .; CDR3aa: CASSVGSRSYNEQFF; CDR3nt: TGTGCCAGCAGCGTAGGGAGTCGCTCCTACAATGAGCAGTTCTTC
j_gene: TRBJ1-1; v_gene: TRBV21-1; d_gene: .; abundance: .; CDR3aa: CASSKGGDAFF; CDR3nt: TGTGCCAGCAGCAAAGGGGGAGACGCTTTCTTT
j_gene: TRBJ2-1; v_gene: TRBV14; d_gene: .; abundance: .; CDR3aa: CASSPIGGYNEQFF; CDR3nt: TGTGCCAGCAGCCCCATAGGGGGCTACAATGAGCAGTTCTTC
j_gene: TRBJ2-1; v_gene: TRBV15; d_gene: .; abundance: .; CDR3aa: CATSFHSSANEQFF; CDR3nt: TGTGCCACCAGCTTTCACAGTAGCGCCAATGAGCAGTTCTTC
j_gene: TRBJ1-1; v_gene: TRBV19; d_gene: .; abundance: .; CDR3aa: CASSIQAGTEAFF; CDR3nt: TGTGCCAGTAGTATTCAGGCAGGCACTGAAGCTTTCTTT
j_gene: TRBJ2-1; v_gene: TRBV7-9; d_gene: TRBD2; abundance: .; CDR3aa: CSSSLEGPGGYNEQFF; CDR3nt: TGTTCCAGCAGCTTAGAGGGTCCGGGGGGTTACAATGAGCAGTTCTTC
j_gene: TRBJ2-7; v_gene: TRBV10-1; d_gene: .; abundance: .; CDR3aa: CASSDRGLGEQYF; CDR3nt: TGCGCCAGCAGCGATCGGGGTCTCGGCGAGCAGTACTTC